The 2 T cell receptor beta chains listed next were all sequenced from one sample in a study of shared clonotypes between healthy human individuals. Libraries were prepared by immunoSEQ multiplex PCR; TCRdb keeps only in-frame clonotypes and omits some of them. This sample has 450,000 to 650,000 clones; roughly 79% occur once, and the top ten carry approximately 12%. The sequenced material came from PBMCs. These receptors were collected from a woman aged 40 to 49 in good health. Some clones in this sample may be carry-over from other donors' samples.

Concerning this clone: A far more abundant clone sits one base away, making this likely a read error. Within the sample, other DNA sequences also encode this same CDR3. This rearrangement joins TRBV2 to TRBJ1-2; D may be TRBD1 (5 bases). Between the trimmed V and J ends, which lost 6 bases and 6 bases, there was a span of 11 bases. This CDR3 is 12 amino acids long. Germline loops: CDR1 SNHLY, CDR2 FYNNEI. The CDR3 DNA sequence: TGTGCCAGCAGGGGGCAGGTCGATGGCTACACCTTC. Its protein product is CASRGQVDGYTF.

The chain recombines TRBV6-1 with TRBJ1-1, with unresolved D. This CDR3 has 13 residues. Looked up from germline, CDR1 is MNHNS and CDR2 is SASEGT. Trimming cost V 2 bases and J 4 bases, with 8 bases left between them. CDR3 loop: CASSEPASTEAFF. The CDR3 bases are TGTGCCAGCAGTGAACCCGCGTCCACTGAAGCTTTCTTT.